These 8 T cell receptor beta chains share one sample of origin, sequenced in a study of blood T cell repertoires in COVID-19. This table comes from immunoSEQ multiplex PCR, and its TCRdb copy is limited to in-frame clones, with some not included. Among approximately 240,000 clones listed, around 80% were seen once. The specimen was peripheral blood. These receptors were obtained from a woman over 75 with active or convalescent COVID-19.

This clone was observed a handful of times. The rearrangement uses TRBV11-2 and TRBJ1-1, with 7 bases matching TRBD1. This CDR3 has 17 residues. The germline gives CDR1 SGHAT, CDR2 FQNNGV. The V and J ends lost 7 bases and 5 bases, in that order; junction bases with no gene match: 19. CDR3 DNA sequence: TGTGCCAGCAACCCCGGAGGGGACAGAGGGCGAAGGACTGAAGCTTTCTTT. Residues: CASNPGGDRGRRTEAFF.

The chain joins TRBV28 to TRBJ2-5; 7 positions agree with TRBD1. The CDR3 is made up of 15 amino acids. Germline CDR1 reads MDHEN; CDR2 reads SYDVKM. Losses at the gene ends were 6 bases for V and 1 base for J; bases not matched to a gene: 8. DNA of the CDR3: TGTGCCAGCAGCCCCGACAGGGAATTCCAAGAGACCCAGTACTTC. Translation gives CASSPDREFQETQYF.

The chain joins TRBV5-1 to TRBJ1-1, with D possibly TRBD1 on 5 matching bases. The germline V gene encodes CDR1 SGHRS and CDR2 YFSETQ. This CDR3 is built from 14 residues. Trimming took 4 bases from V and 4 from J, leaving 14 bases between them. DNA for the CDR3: TGCGCCAGCAGCCCTTTGGGGGGGAGCACTGAAGCTTTCTTT. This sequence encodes CASSPLGGSTEAFF.

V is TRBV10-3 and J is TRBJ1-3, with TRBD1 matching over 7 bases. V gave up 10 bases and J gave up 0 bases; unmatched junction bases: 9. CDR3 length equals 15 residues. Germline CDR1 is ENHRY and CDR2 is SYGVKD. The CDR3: CATTVTGTSGNTIYF. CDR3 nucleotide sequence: TGTGCCACCACTGTGACAGGGACCTCTGGAAACACCATATATTTT.

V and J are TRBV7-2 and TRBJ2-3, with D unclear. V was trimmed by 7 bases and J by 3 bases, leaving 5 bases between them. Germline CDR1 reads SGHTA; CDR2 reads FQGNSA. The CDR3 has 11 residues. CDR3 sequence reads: CASTPTDTQYF. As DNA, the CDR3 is TGTGCCAGCACTCCGACAGATACGCAGTATTTT.

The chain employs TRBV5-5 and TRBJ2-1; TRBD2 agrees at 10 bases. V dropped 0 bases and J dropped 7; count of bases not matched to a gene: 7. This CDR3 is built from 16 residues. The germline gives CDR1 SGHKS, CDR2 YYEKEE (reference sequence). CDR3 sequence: CASSLEGLATHNEQFF. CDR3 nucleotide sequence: TGTGCCAGCAGCTTGGAGGGACTAGCGACACATAATGAGCAGTTCTTC.

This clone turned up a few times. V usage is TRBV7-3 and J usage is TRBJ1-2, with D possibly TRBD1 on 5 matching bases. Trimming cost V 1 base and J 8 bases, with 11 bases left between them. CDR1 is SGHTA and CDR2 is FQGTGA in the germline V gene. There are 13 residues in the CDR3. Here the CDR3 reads CASSLKGSGGYTF. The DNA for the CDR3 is TGTGCCAGCAGCTTAAAGGGGTCCGGGGGCTACACCTTC.

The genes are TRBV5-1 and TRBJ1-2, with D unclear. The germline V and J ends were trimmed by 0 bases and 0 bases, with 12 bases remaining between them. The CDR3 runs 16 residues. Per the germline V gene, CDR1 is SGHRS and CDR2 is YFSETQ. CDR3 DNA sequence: TGCGCCAGCAGCTTGGCGGGATCTAATACTAACTATGGCTACACCTTC. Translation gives CASSLAGSNTNYGYTF.